A single sample is the source of the 6 T cell receptor beta chains below, sequenced in a study of CD4 T cells in relation to SARS-CoV-2 and coronaviruses. Clones were sequenced by immunoSEQ multiplex PCR, and TCRdb holds only the in-frame ones, with some missing. The sample includes some 30,000 clones, about 78% of them seen just once. CD4+ T cells from unexposed donors were obtained before the COVID-19 pandemic (2011-2018). The cells were cultured for approximately ten days before CD4+ T cells were isolated. The antigens these receptors bind are not known. Sequencing was done on a sample of CD4+ T cells from PBMCs, cultured in vitro. The receptors come from a human donor in good health.

The V gene is TRBV9, the J gene TRBJ2-5, with 14 bases matching TRBD2. CDR1 is SGDLS and CDR2 is YYNGEE in the germline V gene. Losses at the gene ends were 4 bases for V and 2 bases for J; bases not matched to a gene: 13. CDR3 length: 19 residues. CDR3 bases: TGTGCCAGCAGCTCTGGGACTAGCGGGAGACGTTTGGGGCAAGAGACCCAGTACTTC. Amino acid sequence: CASSSGTSGRRLGQETQYF.

This clone was observed a handful of times. The chain links TRBV19 to TRBJ1-1; a weak D match, TRBD1 (6 bases). Germline V CDR1 and CDR2: LNHDA, SQIVND (reference sequence). V was cut by 6 bases and J by 1 base, with 12 bases left in between. The CDR3 extends over 14 amino acids. The DNA for the CDR3 is TGTGCCAGTAGGATTGGGGGCACGAACACTGAAGCTTTCTTT. It yields the protein CASRIGGTNTEAFF.

This clone came up once. V usage is TRBV4-3 and J usage is TRBJ2-7, with 10 bases matching TRBD2. The CDR3 contains 17 residues. Germline CDR1 LGHNA, CDR2 YSLEER. V lost 5 bases to trimming and J lost 2 bases; unmatched junction nucleotides: 12. The CDR3 sequence is CASSTGLAWSGTYEQYF. The CDR3 region has the DNA TGCGCCAGCAGCACGGGACTAGCGTGGTCCGGGACCTACGAGCAGTACTTC.

The chain combines TRBV30 with TRBJ2-1; 11 bases line up with TRBD1. The CDR3 spans 15 residues. Germline assignment: CDR1 GTSNPN and CDR2 SVGIG (reference sequence). With 5 bases clipped from V and 8 bases from J, the junction kept 11 bases outside the gene matches. DNA of the CDR3: TGTGCCTGGGGCCCGGGACAGGGGGTTGCAGATGAGCAGTTCTTC. This encodes CAWGPGQGVADEQFF.

The chain recombines TRBV3-1 (or the pseudogene TRBV3-2) with TRBJ2-7; 16 nucleotides line up with TRBD2. This CDR3 is 15 amino acids long. V gave up 1 base and J gave up 9 bases; unmatched junction bases: 3. CDR1 LGHDT and CDR2 YNNKEL come from the germline V gene (reference sequence). CDR3 sequence reads: CASSQAGLAGGPQYF. The CDR3 nucleotides are TGTGCCAGCAGCCAAGCGGGACTAGCGGGAGGGCCGCAGTACTTC.

V and J are TRBV10-3 and TRBJ2-5; TRBD2 matches 8 bases. This CDR3 is built from 13 residues. Germline CDR1 is ENHRY and CDR2 is SYGVKD. The V gene end was trimmed by 6 bases and the J gene end by 4 bases; junction bases not matched to a gene: 4. The CDR3, as DNA: TGTGCCATCAGGGATAGCGGGACAGAGACCCAGTACTTC. This encodes CAIRDSGTETQYF.